A single sample is the source of the 2 T cell receptor beta chains below, sequenced in a study of cytomegalovirus exposure and HLA in healthy donors. It was with 60 Vbeta and 13 Jbeta primers that the PCR ran. Sequencing was performed with immunoSEQ multiplex PCR; in TCRdb, only in-frame clones are kept and a portion is missing. This sample has over 250,000 clones, with approximately 70% found just once. The material sequenced was PBMCs. These receptors were taken from a female donor in good health and CMV-seronegative.

The chain has TRBV19 and TRBJ1-1; a weak D match, TRBD1 (6 bases). In germline, CDR1 is LNHDA, CDR2 SQIVND (reference sequence). V dropped 3 bases and J dropped 5 bases, with 13 bases sitting between them. There are 14 residues in the CDR3. CDR3 sequence reads: CASSIGGGETEAFF. The CDR3 DNA sequence: TGTGCCAGTAGTATCGGTGGGGGCGAAACTGAAGCTTTCTTT.

The rearrangement uses TRBV27 and TRBJ2-7, with 11 bases fitting TRBD2. The V segment lost 3 bases and the J segment 5 bases; nucleotides outside the gene matches: 6. CDR3 length equals 15 residues. Germline CDR1 and CDR2: MNHEY and SMNVEV (reference sequence). This CDR3 is CASSFITSGSHEQYF. The CDR3 DNA follows: TGTGCCAGCAGTTTTATTACTAGCGGGAGCCACGAGCAGTACTTC.